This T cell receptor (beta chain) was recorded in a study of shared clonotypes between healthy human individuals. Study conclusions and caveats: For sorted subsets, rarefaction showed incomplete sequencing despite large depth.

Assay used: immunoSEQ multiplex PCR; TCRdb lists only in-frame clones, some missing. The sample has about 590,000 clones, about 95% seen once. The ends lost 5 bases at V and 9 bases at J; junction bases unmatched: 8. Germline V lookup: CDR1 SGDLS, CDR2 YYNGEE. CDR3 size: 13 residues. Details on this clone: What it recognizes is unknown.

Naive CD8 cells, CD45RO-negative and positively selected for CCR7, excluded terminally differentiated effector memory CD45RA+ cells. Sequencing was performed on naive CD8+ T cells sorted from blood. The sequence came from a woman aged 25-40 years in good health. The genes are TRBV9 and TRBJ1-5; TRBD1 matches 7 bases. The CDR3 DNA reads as TGTGCCAGCAGTGCCGACAGGGACCCGCCCCAGCATTTT. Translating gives CASSADRDPPQHF.